These 29 T cell receptor beta chains were all obtained from the same sample, sequenced in a study of glioma-infiltrating T cells. TCR alpha and beta CDR3 regions were amplified from RNA using iRepertoire nested multiplex PCR. TCRdb re-called the multiplex PCR reads with MiXCR, one entry per CDR3 protein. Among some 93,000 distinct CDR3 sequences listed, approximately 39% were seen once. The sequencing sample was made of glioma tissue, nonneoplastic brain tissue, or PBMCs (not recorded which). These receptors were obtained from a human donor with low-grade glioma or glioblastoma, undergoing nonglioma brain surgery, or in good health (not recorded which).

The table lists this clonotype with many counts. The gene calls are TRBV18 and TRBJ1-1; 7 nucleotides agree with TRBD1. The CDR3 extends over 17 amino acids. V dropped 6 bases and J dropped 5; count of bases not matched to a gene: 18. Germline V gives CDR1 KGHSH, CDR2 LQKENI. CDR3 bases: TGTGCCAGCTCCCATGCCCGAGGCAGGGGGATTGGTACTGAAGCTTTCTTT. Translation gives CASSHARGRGIGTEAFF.

Worth noting for this clonotype: The junction shows a germline mismatch at one end, possibly a read error. V gene TRBV27 combines with J gene TRBJ2-3, with TRBD2 matching 7 bases. CDR3 length: 16 residues. Looked up from germline, CDR1 is MNHEY and CDR2 is SMNVEV (reference sequence). Here the CDR3 DNA reads TGTGCCAGCAGTTTGCTAGCGGAGGGGCTCACAGGTACGCAGTATTTT. Protein sequence: CASSLLAEGLTGTQYF.

This clonotype showed up many times. V gene TRBV19 combines with J gene TRBJ1-1; no definite D call. V was cut by 3 bases and J by 0 bases, with 8 bases left in between. The germline V gene has CDR1 LNHDA and CDR2 SQIVND (reference sequence). The CDR3 is made up of 14 amino acids. Here the CDR3 reads CASSISYLNTEAFF. The CDR3 bases are TGTGCCAGTAGTATCTCCTATCTGAACACTGAAGCTTTCTTT.

Comment on this clonotype: This may be a read error: a much more frequent sequence differs by one nucleotide. This chain connects TRBV18 to TRBJ2-1; TRBD1 or TRBD2 may be the D gene (5 bases each). Germline lookup yields CDR1 KGHSH and CDR2 LQKENI. This CDR3 comprises 14 residues. The V end lost 4 bases, the J end lost 3 bases, and 10 bases lay between the germline ends. The CDR3 DNA reads TGTGCCAGCTCACGAGGGGACGTCTACAATGAGCAGTTCTTC. Protein product: CASSRGDVYNEQFF.

This clonotype was recorded at least ten times. The chain carries TRBV19 and TRBJ1-1; 10 nucleotides match TRBD1. Germline loops: CDR1 LNHDA, CDR2 SQIVND (reference sequence). Trimming at V came to 3 bases and at J to 5 bases, leaving 6 bases not matched to a gene. The CDR3 length is 15 residues. As DNA, the CDR3 is TGTGCCAGTAGTATCGGAAGACAGGGGGCAACTGAAGCTTTCTTT. Its protein is CASSIGRQGATEAFF.

The gene calls are TRBV2 and TRBJ2-7, with TRBD2 as a possible D gene (5 bases). This CDR3 region has 15 residues. V dropped 9 bases and J dropped 3 bases, with 21 bases sitting between them. Germline CDR1 SNHLY, CDR2 FYNNEI. The CDR3 sequence: CASRPKREIIYEQYF. The CDR3 DNA follows: TGTGCCAGTCGACCAAAAAGGGAGATAATCTACGAGCAGTACTTC. Based on the CDR3 plus reference TRBV2 and TRBJ2-7, the full variable domain is EPEVTQTPSHQVTQMGQEVILRCVPISNHLYFYWYRQILGQKVEFLVSFYNNEISEKSEIFDDQFSVERPDGSNFTLKIRSTKLEDSAMYFCASRPKREIIYEQYFGPGTRLTVT.

Notes on this clonotype: It may be a read error: a sequence one base away is much more abundant. V gene TRBV2 combines with J gene TRBJ2-1; 8 bases line up with TRBD2. The CDR3 runs to 12 residues. Germline assignment: CDR1 SNHLY and CDR2 FYNNEI. The CDR3 loop is CACSGSGGIKFF. CDR3 DNA sequence: TGTGCCTGCAGTGGGAGCGGGGGTATCAAGTTCTTC.

This clonotype was recorded at least ten times. The rearrangement links TRBV20-1 to TRBJ1-1; unclear D gene. V lost 0 bases and J lost 6, with 17 bases in between. CDR1 is DFQATT and CDR2 is SNEGSKA in the germline V gene (reference sequence). The CDR3 is made up of 15 amino acids. CDR3 bases: TGCAGTGCTAGAGATATTTTTGGGGAATGGGCTGAAGCTTTCTTT. Translation gives CSARDIFGEWAEAFF.

This clonotype was counted at least ten times. This rearrangement joins TRBV7-8 to TRBJ2-1; tentative D call: TRBD1 (6 bases). The length of the CDR3 is 17 residues. Deletions cut 5 bases from V and 7 bases from J, with 24 bases between. CDR1 SGHVS and CDR2 FQNEAQ come from the germline V gene. DNA of the CDR3: TGTGCCAGCAGCCCTCGGTTTATGACAGGTCAGGGAAATGAGCAGTTCTTC. This codes for CASSPRFMTGQGNEQFF.

This clonotype was detected many times. CDR3 amino acids: CASSLMAGEGYTF. The CDR3 DNA follows: TGTGCCAGCAGTTTGATGGCAGGGGAAGGCTACACCTTC. V is TRBV12-3 or TRBV12-4 and J is TRBJ1-2; D perhaps matches TRBD1 (6 bases). With 3 bases removed from V and 8 bases from J, the gap between germline ends came to 13 bases. The CDR3 runs 13 residues.

With respect to this clonotype: Mismatch with germline at one junction end may stem from a read error. V is TRBV5-1 and J is TRBJ2-2, with D possibly being TRBD1 or TRBD2 (5 bases each). CDR1 SGHRS and CDR2 YFSETQ come from the germline V gene. The CDR3 consists of 15 residues. The CDR3 region is CASRRGTPNTWELFF. The CDR3 coding sequence is TGCGCCAGCAGGAGAGGGACCCCGAACACCTGGGAGCTGTTTTTT.

This clonotype came up once. A much more abundant neighbour one base away suggests this may be a read error. The V call is TRBV7-2, the J call TRBJ2-6, with a possible D match to TRBD1 (7 bases). Germline V gene data show CDR1 as SGHTA and CDR2 as FQGNSA. The CDR3 has 15 residues. CDR3 in DNA: TGTGCCGGCAGCTTAATGGGGGGACAGTATGAGGTCCTGACTTTC. It is translated as CAGSLMGGQYEVLTF.

This clonotype was observed many times. This chain uses TRBV19 with TRBJ2-7, with D possibly TRBD1 on 6 matching bases. Germline CDR1 and CDR2: LNHDA and SQIVND (reference sequence). The CDR3 spans 14 residues. The ends were cut back, 6 bases at V and 3 bases at J, with 15 bases in the middle. The CDR3 DNA sequence: TGTGCCAGTAGCCCCGGGACACAAGGCTACGAGCAGTACTTC. Its protein is CASSPGTQGYEQYF. The full variable domain, completed using reference TRBV19 and TRBJ2-7, is DGGITQSPKYLFRKEGQNVTLSCEQNLNHDAMYWYRQDPGQGLRLIYYSQIVNDFQKGDIAEGYSVSREKKESFPLTVTSAQKNPTAFYLCASSPGTQGYEQYFGPGTRLTVT.

This clonotype was detected ten times or more. This sequence joins TRBV6-2 or TRBV6-3 and TRBJ2-3, with 9 bases fitting TRBD2. After removal of 2 bases from V and 5 bases from J, the junction contained 11 bases not matched to a gene. Germline CDR1 is MNHEY and CDR2 is SVGEGT. This CDR3 is 17 amino acids long. The CDR3, as DNA: TGTGCCAGCAGTTACGTCCTAGCGGGGCTCCAGGGAGATACGCAGTATTTT. This codes for CASSYVLAGLQGDTQYF.

Notes on this clonotype: A much larger clone lies a single base off, so this may be a read error. This chain links TRBV7-3 with TRBJ2-3; 9 positions match TRBD2. The CDR3 is made up of 16 amino acids. Looked up from germline, CDR1 is SGHTA and CDR2 is FQGTGA. The DNA for the CDR3 is TGTGCCAGCAGCCCCGCGGGAGGGCTGAGCACAGATACGGAGTATTTT. Translated, it gives CASSPAGGLSTDTEYF.

The V call is TRBV6-1, the J call TRBJ1-2, with TRBD1 matching 7 bases. After removal of 7 bases from V and 5 bases from J, the junction contained 10 bases not matched to a gene. The CDR3 length is 14 residues. CDR1 and CDR2 (germline): MNHNS, SASEGT. This chain's CDR3 is CASKATGSVYGYTF. CDR3 coding DNA: TGTGCCAGCAAGGCGACAGGGTCTGTTTATGGCTACACCTTC.

Ten or more counts support this clonotype. The chain recombines TRBV20-1 with TRBJ2-1, with a weak D call TRBD2 (6 bases). The ends were cut back, 2 bases at V and 8 bases at J, with 19 bases in the middle. CDR1 DFQATT and CDR2 SNEGSKA come from the germline V gene (reference sequence). The CDR3 length is 15 residues. CDR3 residues: CSARKAVSGTDEQFF. CDR3 nucleotides: TGCAGTGCTAGAAAGGCGGTTAGCGGAACCGATGAGCAGTTCTTC.

This clonotype has ten or more counts. The V and J genes are TRBV2 and TRBJ2-1; perhaps TRBD1 as D (5 bases). V lost 10 bases and J 2 bases, leaving 18 bases between the germline ends. CDR3 length: 15 amino acids. Germline assignment: CDR1 SNHLY and CDR2 FYNNEI. The CDR3 loop reads CATSERGPPYNEQFF. CDR3 sequence (DNA): TGTGCCACCTCCGAAAGGGGTCCGCCCTACAATGAGCAGTTCTTC. Supplemented by reference TRBV2 and TRBJ2-1, the full variable domain reads EPEVTQTPSHQVTQMGQEVILRCVPISNHLYFYWYRQILGQKVEFLVSFYNNEISEKSEIFDDQFSVERPDGSNFTLKIRSTKLEDSAMYFCATSERGPPYNEQFFGPGTRLTVL.

In this sample, this clonotype turned up many times. This rearrangement joins TRBV7-2 to TRBJ2-7; the match to TRBD1 covers 8 bases. This CDR3 contains 13 residues. Germline values: CDR1 SGHTA, CDR2 FQGNSA. V shed 5 bases, J shed 4 bases, and the junction held 4 bases outside the gene matches. Here the CDR3 DNA reads TGTGCCAGCAGCAACGGACAGGGTTACGAGCAGTACTTC. Translation: CASSNGQGYEQYF.

The count of this clonotype is one. The rearrangement links TRBV27 to TRBJ1-1; D gene uncertain. Trimming shortened V by 3 bases and J by 1 base, and 18 bases separated the two germline ends. CDR1 and CDR2 (germline): MNHEY, SMNVEV (reference sequence). There are 17 residues in the CDR3. The CDR3 DNA follows: TGTGCCAGCAGTTTCGGGCCGGCGTACGGGGAGAACACTGAAGCTTTCTTT. Its protein product is CASSFGPAYGENTEAFF.

This clonotype was recorded many times. The genes are TRBV30 and TRBJ2-1, with 10 bases aligning to TRBD1. Per the germline V gene, CDR1 is GTSNPN and CDR2 is SVGIG (reference sequence). V gave up 5 bases and J gave up 3 bases; unmatched junction bases: 13. The CDR3 length is 17 residues. The CDR3: CAWSERVGTGDYNEQFF. CDR3 DNA: TGTGCCTGGTCCGAAAGGGTTGGGACAGGGGACTACAATGAGCAGTTCTTC.

This clonotype has at least ten counts. The chain joins TRBV14 to TRBJ1-1; D not resolved. The germline V gene has CDR1 SGHDN and CDR2 FVKESK. This CDR3 has 13 amino acids. V was cut by 9 bases and J by 3 bases, with 14 bases left in between. The CDR3 spells CARTDPEDTEAFF. CDR3 nucleotides: TGTGCCAGGACGGATCCGGAGGACACTGAAGCTTTCTTT.

This clonotype was detected ten times or more. This clone may be a read error of a much larger clone one base away. The CDR3 loop is CASSLTGTASGYTF. The CDR3 coding sequence is TGTGCCAGCAGTCTCACCGGGACAGCAAGTGGCTACACCTTC. This rearrangement joins TRBV6-2 or TRBV6-3 to TRBJ1-2; TRBD1 aligns across 7 bases. The CDR3 consists of 14 residues. Trimming removed 5 bases from V and 7 bases from J; junction bases left unmatched: 10. CDR1 and CDR2 (germline): MNHEY, SVGEGT.

This clonotype was seen only a few times. The chain is built from TRBV4-1 and TRBJ2-5; D might be TRBD2 (6 bases). V was trimmed by 0 bases and J by 0 bases, leaving 8 bases between them. This CDR3 contains 15 residues. Germline CDR1 and CDR2: MGHRA and YSYEKL. The CDR3 reads CASSQEGGYQETQYF. As DNA, the CDR3 is TGCGCCAGCAGCCAAGAGGGAGGATACCAAGAGACCCAGTACTTC.

This clonotype was seen many times. The V gene is TRBV19, the J gene TRBJ1-5, with unresolved D. There are 13 residues in the CDR3. Deletions cut 3 bases from V and 5 bases from J, with 8 bases between. Germline V gene lookup returns CDR1 LNHDA and CDR2 SQIVND (reference sequence). CDR3 nucleotides: TGTGCCAGTAGTATCCAGGCAGATCAGCCCCAGCATTTT. This codes for CASSIQADQPQHF.

This rearrangement joins TRBV28 to TRBJ2-7; possible D gene TRBD1, 6 bases. This CDR3 region has 14 residues. Germline CDR1 and CDR2: MDHEN and SYDVKM. V was shortened by 6 bases and J by 7 bases, with 19 bases between the two germline ends. The CDR3 DNA is TGTGCCAGCAGCCGGACAGAAGATCTACGGGAGCAGTACTTC. Amino acid sequence: CASSRTEDLREQYF.

This clonotype was counted many times. The junction differs from germline at one of its ends, possibly a read error. The CDR3 loop reads CAARRTGAPEAFF. CDR3 bases: TGTGCCGCCAGGAGGACAGGGGCTCCTGAAGCTTTCTTT. The V call is TRBV24-1, the J call TRBJ1-1, with 9 bases lining up with TRBD1. The CDR3 runs to 13 residues. Germline V lookup: CDR1 KGHDR, CDR2 SFDVKD.

This clonotype occurred many times. J is TRBJ2-7 and V is TRBV6-1, with a possible D match to TRBD2 (7 bases). The V end lost 9 bases, the J end lost 3 bases, and 15 bases lay between the germline ends. The germline CDR1 and CDR2 sequences are MNHNS and SASEGT. The CDR3 is made up of 13 amino acids. This chain's CDR3 is CASEGGIVYEQYF. CDR3 nucleotide sequence: TGTGCCAGTGAGGGGGGGATCGTCTACGAGCAGTACTTC.

About this clonotype itself: The junction does not match germline at one end; this may be a read error. The rearrangement links TRBV20-1 to TRBJ2-7, with 7 bases fitting TRBD1. CDR1 is DFQATT, CDR2 SNEGSKA, per germline (reference sequence). The CDR3 is 11 residues long. The CDR3 DNA is TGCAGGGGGGACAGCTCCTACAAGCAGTACTTC. Amino acid sequence: CRGDSSYKQYF.